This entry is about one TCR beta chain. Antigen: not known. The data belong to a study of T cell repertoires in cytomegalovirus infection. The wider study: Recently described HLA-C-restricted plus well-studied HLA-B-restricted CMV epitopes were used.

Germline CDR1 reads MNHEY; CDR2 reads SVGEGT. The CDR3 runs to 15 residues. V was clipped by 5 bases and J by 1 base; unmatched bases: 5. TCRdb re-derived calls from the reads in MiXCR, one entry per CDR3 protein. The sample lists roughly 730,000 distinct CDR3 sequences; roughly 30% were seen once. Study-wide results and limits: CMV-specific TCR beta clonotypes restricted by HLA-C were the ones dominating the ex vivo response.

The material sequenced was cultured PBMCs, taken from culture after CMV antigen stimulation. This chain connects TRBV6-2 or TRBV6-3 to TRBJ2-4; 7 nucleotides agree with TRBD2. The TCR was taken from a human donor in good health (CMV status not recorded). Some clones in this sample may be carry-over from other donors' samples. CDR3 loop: CASSPQGGAKNIQYF. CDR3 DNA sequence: TGTGCCAGCAGTCCTCAGGGAGGGGCCAAAAACATTCAGTACTTC.